This TCR beta chain emerged from a study of blood T cell repertoires in COVID-19. Profiling relied on immunoSEQ multiplex PCR, and the TCRdb table lists in-frame clones only, not all of them. The profile shows about 180,000 clones, 80% to 90% of them singletons. The V end was cut by 1 base, the J end by 1 base, with 7 bases between. Germline V lookup: CDR1 SQVTM, CDR2 ANQGSEA. The length of the CDR3 is 14 residues. The chain employs TRBV29-1 and TRBJ2-2; possible D gene TRBD2, 6 bases. The sequence came from a man in his forties or fifties with active or convalescent COVID-19. The sequenced material came from peripheral blood. CDR3 residues: CSVEVAVNTGELFF. The CDR3 nucleotides are TGCAGCGTTGAAGTAGCGGTGAACACCGGGGAGCTGTTTTTT.